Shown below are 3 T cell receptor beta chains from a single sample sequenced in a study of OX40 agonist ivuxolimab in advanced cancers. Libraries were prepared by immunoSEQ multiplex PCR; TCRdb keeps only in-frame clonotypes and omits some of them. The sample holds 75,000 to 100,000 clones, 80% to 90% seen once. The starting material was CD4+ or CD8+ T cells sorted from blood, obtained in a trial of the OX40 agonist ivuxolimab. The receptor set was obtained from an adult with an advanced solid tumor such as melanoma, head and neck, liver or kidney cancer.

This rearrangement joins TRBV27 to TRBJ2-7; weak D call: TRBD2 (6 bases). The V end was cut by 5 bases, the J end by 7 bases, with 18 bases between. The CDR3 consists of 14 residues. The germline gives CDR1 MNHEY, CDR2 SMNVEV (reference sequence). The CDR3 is CASSPASTSREQYF. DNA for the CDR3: TGTGCCAGCAGTCCCGCATCGACTAGTCGAGAGCAGTACTTC.

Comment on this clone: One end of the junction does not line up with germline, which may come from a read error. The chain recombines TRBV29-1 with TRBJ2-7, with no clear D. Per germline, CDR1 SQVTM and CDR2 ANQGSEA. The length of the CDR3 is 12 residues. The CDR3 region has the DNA TGCAGCGTCGAAGAGAGGCCCTACGAGCAGTACTTC. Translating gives CSVEERPYEQYF.

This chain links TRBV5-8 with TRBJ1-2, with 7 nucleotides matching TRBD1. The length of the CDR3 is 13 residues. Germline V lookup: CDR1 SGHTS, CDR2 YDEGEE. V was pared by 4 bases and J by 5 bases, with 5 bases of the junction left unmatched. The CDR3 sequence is CASSLRQGYGYTF. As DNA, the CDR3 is TGTGCCAGCAGCCTCCGACAGGGATATGGCTACACCTTC.